The T cell receptor beta chain described here comes from a study of blood T cell repertoires in COVID-19. The overall study: COVID-19 samples, acute and convalescent, were from the United States, Italy and Spain. T cells, B-cell-depleted T cells, or PBMCs provided the cDNA or gDNA that served as material.

Looked up from germline, CDR1 is LGHNA and CDR2 is YNFKEQ. The junction had 13 bases not matched to a gene; V was cut back by 4 bases and J by 4 bases. There are 18 residues in the CDR3. Authors' processing steps: Amplified reference gene primers provided the basis for estimating nucleated cell counts. Profiled with immunoSEQ multiplex PCR; TCRdb holds only in-frame clones, not every one. D and trimming come from the DNA, and the V and J calls and clone size come from that table. The sample includes under 130,000 clones, about 80% of them seen just once. Source material: peripheral blood. This chain uses TRBV4-2 with TRBJ1-4, with 9 bases fitting TRBD1. This TCR derives from a human donor in a cohort sampled during active COVID-19. The CDR3 DNA is TGTGCCAGCAGCCGGGCCGGGACAGGGATGGGCGATAATGAAAAACTGTTTTTT. It translates to CASSRAGTGMGDNEKLFF.